Described below is a single T cell receptor (beta chain) sequence and its context. The antigen it binds to is not known. There are no base qualities to consult, and no much larger clone falls within one base. This record belongs to a study of blood T cell repertoires in COVID-19 (dated by TCRdb to about 2020). With respect to the entire study: The collaborator samples originated in the United States, Italy and Spain and spanned the acute and convalescent phases of COVID-19. The material from the prospective study consisted of cDNA or gDNA derived from T cells, B-cell-depleted T cells, or PBMCs. The dataset comprised deeply sampled blood TCRbeta repertoires from subjects exposed to, actively infected with, or recovered from COVID-19. The repertoires were released in a freely available public database intended as a resource for research on the immune response to SARS-CoV-2. Samples came from the ongoing ImmuneRACE study (first 160 participants) plus 1,254 subjects from 6 global collaborators. Nearly every sample came with metadata listing a de-identified subject ID, COVID-19 status, age in years and sex. HLA class I and class II types, where available, came from metadata supplied by the sample provider rather than from assay-based typing. Results and caveats for the whole study, not just this receptor: How much clinical and demographic metadata was included differed by source and by participant, and the metadata was provided uncurated.

CDR1 and CDR2, looked up from the germline V gene (reference sequence), are LNHDA and SQIVND. Trimming removed 9 bases from V and 7 bases from J, leaving 22 bases between the germline ends. Including cysteine and phenylalanine, the CDR3 has 15 amino acids. The DNA shown is the 45-base CDR3, in frame from base 1. Participants in the prospective study were enrolled through a virtual design, were aged about 18 to 100 years, and lived in roughly 24 United States geographic areas. To assign participants to cohorts, the prospective study relied on clinical history that participants themselves reported in a screening survey and a study questionnaire. Exposed participants had been in contact with someone with a PCR-confirmed or clinician-diagnosed COVID-19 case within 2 weeks of study entry. In the prospective study, mobile phlebotomists collected whole blood, serum and a nasopharyngeal or oropharyngeal swab from each participant. Additional blood draws and questionnaires over an approximately two-month period could optionally be provided by prospective study participants. Blood samples from the prospective study were shipped frozen or at room temperature prior to DNA extraction.

TCRbeta CDR3 regions were amplified from genomic DNA by means of the immunoSEQ Assay, a bias-controlled multiplex PCR. Per the source publication's procedure: The number of nucleated cells in each sample was estimated by amplification of reference gene primers within the assay. Sequence reads were collapsed and filtered to measure the absolute abundance of every unique TCRbeta CDR3 rearrangement. For each sample, productive Simpson clonality was calculated as the square root of Simpson's diversity index over productive rearrangements. TCRdb took over this immuneACCESS table, retaining in-frame rearrangements with V and J assigned. Such tables are incomplete; in checked studies, under half of the missing clones stem from an unresolved V gene, and the remainder is unexplained. V, J and clone size are those of that table, while D and trimming were read from the DNA. This sample is represented by about 220,000 clones; 83% of them were singletons. Approximately 3.8% of the sample is held by the ten biggest clonotypes.

The chain couples TRBV19 to TRBJ1-5, and TRBD1 may be the D gene, going by 6 matching bases. Sample: PBMCs or T cells enriched from blood (not recorded which). This receptor was obtained from a woman aged 40 to 50 who had been exposed to COVID-19. Here is the DNA: TGTGCCAGCCATCCGTTGGGGGGGGCATGGCAGCCCCAGCATTTT. Translation gives CASHPLGGAWQPQHF.